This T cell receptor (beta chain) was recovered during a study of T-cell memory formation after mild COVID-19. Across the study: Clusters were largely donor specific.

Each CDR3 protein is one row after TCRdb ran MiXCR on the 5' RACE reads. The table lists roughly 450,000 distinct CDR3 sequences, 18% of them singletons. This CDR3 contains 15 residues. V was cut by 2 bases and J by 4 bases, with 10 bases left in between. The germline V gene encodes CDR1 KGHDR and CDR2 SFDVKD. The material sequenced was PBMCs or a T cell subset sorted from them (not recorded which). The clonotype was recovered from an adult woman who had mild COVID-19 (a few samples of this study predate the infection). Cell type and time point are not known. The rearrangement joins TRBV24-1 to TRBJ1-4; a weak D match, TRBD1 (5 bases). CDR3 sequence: CATSDSTEFNEKLFF. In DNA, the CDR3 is TGTGCCACCAGTGATTCGACAGAATTTAATGAAAAACTGTTTTTT.